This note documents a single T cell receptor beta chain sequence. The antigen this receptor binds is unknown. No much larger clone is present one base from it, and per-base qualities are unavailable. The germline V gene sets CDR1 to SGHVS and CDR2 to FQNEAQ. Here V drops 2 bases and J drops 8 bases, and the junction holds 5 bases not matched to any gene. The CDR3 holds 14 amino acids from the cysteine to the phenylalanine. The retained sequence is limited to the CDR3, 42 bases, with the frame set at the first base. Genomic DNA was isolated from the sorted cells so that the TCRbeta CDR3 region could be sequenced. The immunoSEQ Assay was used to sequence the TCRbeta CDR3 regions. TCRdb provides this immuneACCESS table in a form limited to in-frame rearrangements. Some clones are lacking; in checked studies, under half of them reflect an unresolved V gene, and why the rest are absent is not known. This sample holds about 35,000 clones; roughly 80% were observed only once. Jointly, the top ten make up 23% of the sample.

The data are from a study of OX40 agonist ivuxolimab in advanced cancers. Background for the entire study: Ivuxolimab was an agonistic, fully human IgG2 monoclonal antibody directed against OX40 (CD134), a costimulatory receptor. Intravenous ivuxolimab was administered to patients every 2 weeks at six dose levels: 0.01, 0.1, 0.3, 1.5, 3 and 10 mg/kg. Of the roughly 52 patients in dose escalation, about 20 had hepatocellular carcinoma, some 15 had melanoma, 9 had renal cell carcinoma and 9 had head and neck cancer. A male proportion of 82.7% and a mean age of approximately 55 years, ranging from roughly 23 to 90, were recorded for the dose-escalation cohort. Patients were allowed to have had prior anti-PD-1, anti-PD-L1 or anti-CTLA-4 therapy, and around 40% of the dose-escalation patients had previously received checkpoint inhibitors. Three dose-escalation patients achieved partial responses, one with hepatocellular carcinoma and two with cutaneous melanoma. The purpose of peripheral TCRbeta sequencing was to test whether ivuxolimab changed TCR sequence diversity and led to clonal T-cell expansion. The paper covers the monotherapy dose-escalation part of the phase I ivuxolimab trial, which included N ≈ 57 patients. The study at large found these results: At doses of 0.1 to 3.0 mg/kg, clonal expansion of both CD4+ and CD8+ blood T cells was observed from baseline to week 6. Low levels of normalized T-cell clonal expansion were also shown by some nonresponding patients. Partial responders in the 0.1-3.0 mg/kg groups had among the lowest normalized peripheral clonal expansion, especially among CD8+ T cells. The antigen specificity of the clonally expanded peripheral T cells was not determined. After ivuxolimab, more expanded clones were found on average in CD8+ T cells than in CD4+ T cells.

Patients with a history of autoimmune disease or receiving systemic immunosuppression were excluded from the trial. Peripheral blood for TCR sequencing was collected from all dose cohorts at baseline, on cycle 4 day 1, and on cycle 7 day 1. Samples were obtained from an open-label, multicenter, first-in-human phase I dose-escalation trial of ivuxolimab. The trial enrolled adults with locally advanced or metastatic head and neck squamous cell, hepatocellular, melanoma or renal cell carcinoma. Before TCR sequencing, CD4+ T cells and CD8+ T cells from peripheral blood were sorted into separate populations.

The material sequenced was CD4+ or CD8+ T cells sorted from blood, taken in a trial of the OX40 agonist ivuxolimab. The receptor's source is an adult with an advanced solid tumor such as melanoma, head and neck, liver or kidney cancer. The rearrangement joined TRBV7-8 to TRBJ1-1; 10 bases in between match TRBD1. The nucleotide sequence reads TGTGCCAGCAGCTTATGGACAGGGGGGGCAGAAGCTTTCTTT. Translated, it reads CASSLWTGGAEAFF.